The rows below give T cell receptor beta chains drawn from one sample of a study of CD8 T cells in Susac syndrome. TCRdb reanalysed the immunoSEQ multiplex PCR reads using MiXCR and keeps one entry per CDR3 protein. The sample records about 210,000 distinct CDR3 sequences, about 95% being singletons. Sequenced sample: CD4+ T cells from PBMCs. The receptors stem from a human donor with multiple sclerosis. CDR3s include the opening cysteine and the closing phenylalanine or tryptophan. D genes are given only for firm matches. Size is stated for part of the rows, as once, few or many counts, or as a class when the clone is expanded.

cdr3_nt cdr3_aa j_call d_call v_call clone_size
TGTGCCAGCAGCACGGGGGTCGGCCCTCTCTATGGCTACACCTTC CASSTGVGPLYGYTF TRBJ1-2 . TRBV14 .
TGTGCCAGCAGTCGTGACTCAGACGGTGTAGCTTTCTTT CASSRDSDGVAFF TRBJ1-1 . TRBV2 once
TGTGCCAGCAGCGTAGGACAGGGATGGGAGACCCAGTACTTC CASSVGQGWETQYF TRBJ2-5 TRBD1 TRBV9 .
TGTGCCAGCGCAGCGGTCCACGAGCAGTACTTC CASAAVHEQYF TRBJ2-7 . TRBV2 once
TGTGCCAGCAGCAGCGGACTAGTAGGCAATGAGCAGTTCTTC CASSSGLVGNEQFF TRBJ2-1 TRBD2 TRBV9 .
TGTGCCAGCAGCCTGAAGGAAGCGGGAGTGGCAGAGACCCAGTACTTC CASSLKEAGVAETQYF TRBJ2-5 TRBD2 TRBV5-4 .
TGTGCCACCAGCGGGAGCCCCGCCTACAATGAGCAGTTCTTC CATSGSPAYNEQFF TRBJ2-1 . TRBV24-1 .
TGTGCCAGCAGTCCCCAGGGTGTGTTGGGGACAGCCAAAAACATTCAGTACTTC CASSPQGVLGTAKNIQYF TRBJ2-4 . TRBV6-1 once
TGTGCCAGCAGTGACCTAACCGGAGTTACCTACAATGAGCAGTTCTTC CASSDLTGVTYNEQFF TRBJ2-1 . TRBV2 once
TGTGCCAGCAGACCGGGACAGGGTCAGCCCCAGCATTTT CASRPGQGQPQHF TRBJ1-5 TRBD1 TRBV6-6 .
TGCAGTGCGTGGGGGGGACTAGCGGGAGTAGTCGAGCAGTACTTC CSAWGGLAGVVEQYF TRBJ2-7 TRBD2 TRBV20-1 once
TGTGCCAGCTCAAACGGGAGAGAGACCCAGTACTTC CASSNGRETQYF TRBJ2-5 . TRBV18 .
TGTGCCAGCAGTGGACAGGGAAATGGCTACACCTTC CASSGQGNGYTF TRBJ1-2 TRBD1 TRBV2 .
TGCAGTGCTGAGAGGGGTGGGACCCAGTACTTC CSAERGGTQYF TRBJ2-5 . TRBV20-1 .
TGTGCCTGGAAAACCCACGGGGGCGGCAACACTGAAGCTTTCTTT CAWKTHGGGNTEAFF TRBJ1-1 . TRBV30 once
TGCAGTGCTAGTGGGCAGGGCACTCGGGGAGAGACCCAGTACTTC CSASGQGTRGETQYF TRBJ2-5 . TRBV20-1 .
TGTGCCTGGAGTGTAGGAGTAGCCAAAAACATTCAGTACTTC CAWSVGVAKNIQYF TRBJ2-4 . TRBV30 .
TGCAGTGTACCGGGACTAGACGGAGATACGCAGTATTTT CSVPGLDGDTQYF TRBJ2-3 TRBD2 TRBV20-1 .
TGCGCCGGGACAGCCATGTCCTACGAGCAGTACTTC CAGTAMSYEQYF TRBJ2-7 TRBD1 TRBV30 .
TGCAGTGCTCAGGGGGCCTTGGAGCTCTACGAGCAGTACTTC CSAQGALELYEQYF TRBJ2-7 TRBD1 TRBV20-1 .
TGTGCTAGTGGTTTTCAGGGCCTCATGGTCTATGGCTACACCTTC CASGFQGLMVYGYTF TRBJ1-2 . TRBV12-5 .
TGTGCCAGCAGTAGCAGGGGATCCGAGCAGTACTTC CASSSRGSEQYF TRBJ2-7 . TRBV25-1 .
TGTGCCAGCAGTGAGCCAGTTTCCTACGAGCAGTACTTC CASSEPVSYEQYF TRBJ2-7 . TRBV2 .
TGTGCCAGCAGCCCCACCCCCGGACAGATCTACAATGAGCAGTTCTTC CASSPTPGQIYNEQFF TRBJ2-1 . TRBV13 .
TGCGCCAGCAGCTCCGGGACAGGGAACACCGGGGAGCTGTTTTTT CASSSGTGNTGELFF TRBJ2-2 TRBD1 TRBV5-1 once
TGTGCCAGCAGCTTAGGATGGTCCTACGAGCAGTACTTC CASSLGWSYEQYF TRBJ2-7 . TRBV11-2 .
TGTGCCAGCAGCTTAGGTCGTAGCGGGGGGGTAGGAGAGACCCAGTACTTC CASSLGRSGGVGETQYF TRBJ2-5 TRBD2 TRBV7-8 .
TGCAGCGTTGAAATGGGAGACACCGGGGAGCTGTTTTTT CSVEMGDTGELFF TRBJ2-2 . TRBV29-1 .
TGTGCCAGCAGCTGGGGACCGAATGAGACCCAGTACTTC CASSWGPNETQYF TRBJ2-5 . TRBV5-5 .
TGCAGTGCTAGAGACCTTACTAGCAAACAAGAGACCCAGTACTTC CSARDLTSKQETQYF TRBJ2-5 . TRBV20-1 .
TGTGCCAGCGGGACTAGCCTGAACACCGGGGAGCTGTTTTTT CASGTSLNTGELFF TRBJ2-2 TRBD2 TRBV18 .
TGTGCCAGCAGCGAGACAGACCAAGAGACCCAGTACTTC CASSETDQETQYF TRBJ2-5 . TRBV9 .
TGTGCCAGCAGCGTAGGTGGGAGTGGACACAATGAGCAGTTCTTC CASSVGGSGHNEQFF TRBJ2-1 . TRBV9 .
TGTGCCAGCAGCCTCTCTGAGATTGGCTACACCTTC CASSLSEIGYTF TRBJ1-2 . TRBV28 .
TGCAGTGCTAGTGGGAATGGCTACACCTTC CSASGNGYTF TRBJ1-2 . TRBV20-1 few
TGCGCCAGCAGCCAAGAAGCGGAGTATGGTGGCTACACCTTC CASSQEAEYGGYTF TRBJ1-2 . TRBV4-1 .
TGTGCCAGCAGCTTAATCGCGCAAGCCTACGAGCAGTACTTC CASSLIAQAYEQYF TRBJ2-7 . TRBV7-2 .